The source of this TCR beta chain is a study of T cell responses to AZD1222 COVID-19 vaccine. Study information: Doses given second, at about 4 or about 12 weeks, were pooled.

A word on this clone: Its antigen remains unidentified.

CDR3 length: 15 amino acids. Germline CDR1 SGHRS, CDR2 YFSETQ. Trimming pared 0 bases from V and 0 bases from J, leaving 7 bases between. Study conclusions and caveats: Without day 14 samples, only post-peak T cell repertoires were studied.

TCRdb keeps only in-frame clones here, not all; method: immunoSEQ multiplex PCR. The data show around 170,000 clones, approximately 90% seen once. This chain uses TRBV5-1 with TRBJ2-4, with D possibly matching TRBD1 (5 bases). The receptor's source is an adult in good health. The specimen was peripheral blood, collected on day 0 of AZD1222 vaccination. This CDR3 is CASSLGQLAKNIQYF. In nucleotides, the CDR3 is TGCGCCAGCAGCTTGGGACAGCTAGCCAAAAACATTCAGTACTTC. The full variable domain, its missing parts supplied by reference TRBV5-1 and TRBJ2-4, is KAGVTQTPRYLIKTRGQQVTLSCSPISGHRSVSWYQQTPGQGLQFLFEYFSETQRNKGNFPGRFSGRQFSNSRSEMNVSTLELGDSALYLCASSLGQLAKNIQYFGAGTRLSVL.